A selection of T cell receptor beta chains follows, all from one sample in a study of OX40 agonist ivuxolimab in advanced cancers. Generated by immunoSEQ multiplex PCR, the TCRdb table keeps only in-frame clones and is missing some. The sample consists of about 42,000 clones, approximately 80% of them appearing once. The sample in question was CD4+ or CD8+ T cells sorted from blood, obtained in a trial of the OX40 agonist ivuxolimab. These receptors all stem from an adult with an advanced solid tumor such as melanoma, head and neck, liver or kidney cancer. Both conserved end residues are trimmed from each CDR3. Fields, in order: J gene, D gene, V gene, clone size, CDR3 protein. D genes are given only for firm matches. Expanded clones are given a class, and other clones once, few, many or no size at all.

TRBJ2-3,.,TRBV27,.,ASSTPSRSRTDTQY
TRBJ2-2,TRBD2,TRBV19,.,ASSISLWGTSGNTGELF
TRBJ1-2,TRBD1,TRBV11-1,.,ASSFKGQLHGYT
TRBJ2-1,TRBD2,TRBV27,once,ASSYQRGYNEQF
TRBJ2-5,TRBD2,TRBV18,.,ASSPRIAGGPQETQY
TRBJ1-1,.,TRBV7-3,few,ASSLSRENTEAF
TRBJ2-3,.,TRBV6-6,.,ASGSRGFTDTQY
TRBJ2-1,TRBD1,TRBV7-9,.,ASSPRDRNYNEQF
TRBJ1-5,.,TRBV6-1,.,ASLGQIGGPQH
TRBJ2-7,TRBD1,TRBV10-3,.,AIGGVDRGPYEQY
TRBJ2-5,.,TRBV9,.,ASSAPDGQETQY
TRBJ1-2,TRBD1,TRBV10-3,.,AISERGGVGYGYT
TRBJ2-7,.,TRBV5-1,.,ASSVQSEQY
TRBJ2-1,.,TRBV9,few,ASSVPEGAGPLTEQF
TRBJ1-4,.,TRBV7-9,few,ASSFDEKLF
TRBJ2-7,.,TRBV29-1,.,SGKGGGYEQY
TRBJ1-2,.,TRBV18,.,ASSPQGDYGYT
TRBJ2-3,TRBD2,TRBV6-5,.,ASSYSFLAGTDTQY
TRBJ2-1,.,TRBV5-4,.,ASSLTVSSYNEQF
TRBJ2-3,.,TRBV7-2,.,ASSPTLPPDTQY
TRBJ1-5,TRBD1,TRBV7-2,.,ASSWWDRGQNQPQH
TRBJ1-1,TRBD1,TRBV5-1,few,ASSLNYRGGGTEAF
TRBJ1-1,TRBD1,TRBV7-6,once,ASSLVGGADTEAF
TRBJ2-4,.,TRBV25-1,.,ASSESPPNIQY
TRBJ2-7,.,TRBV6-1,.,ASSKGQGSSYEQY
TRBJ1-3,TRBD1,TRBV7-2,.,ASSTEGTGGGNTIY
TRBJ2-3,.,TRBV5-8,.,ASSLVGSGSDTQY
TRBJ2-2,.,TRBV5-1,.,ASSFSGNTGELF
TRBJ2-1,.,TRBV2,few,ASSEIMRGTTYNEQF
TRBJ1-2,.,TRBV2,.,ASSGGDGNYGYT
TRBJ2-5,.,TRBV1,.,TSSQEPQFGGSYQETQY
TRBJ2-2,.,TRBV10-3,.,AISESGAGKAGELF
TRBJ2-1,.,TRBV29-1,.,SVGDYHEQF
TRBJ1-6,.,TRBV6-5,.,ASSYSRGNSPLH
TRBJ2-7,.,TRBV14,.,ASSPMGGRYEQY
TRBJ2-7,.,TRBV20-1,.,SAWDQRGQY
TRBJ1-1,.,TRBV19,.,ASTTQVITEAF
TRBJ2-7,.,TRBV19,.,ASSIAWDREQY
TRBJ2-6,.,TRBV5-8,.,ASSLVRAGANVLT